The rows below give T cell receptor beta chains drawn from one sample of a study of technical replicates of blood from a handful of donors. Measured with immunoSEQ multiplex PCR; TCRdb has only the in-frame clones, and not every one. The table records about 97,000 clones, less than 95% of them present only once. Sample: T cells isolated from PBMCs. The receptors stem from a human donor in good health. Each CDR3 is given with its conserved first and last residue. A D gene is named only where the DNA matches it firmly. Where a row states a size, it is once, few, many or the class of an expanded clone; other rows omit it.

d_gene | len | abundance | j_gene | v_gene | CDR3aa | CDR3nt
- | 15 | - | TRBJ1-4 | TRBV6-5 | CASSSNTATNEKLFF | TGTGCCAGCAGTTCAAACACCGCAACTAATGAAAAACTGTTTTTT
- | 15 | - | TRBJ1-1 | TRBV6-1 | CASSVNRIRNTEAFF | TGTGCCAGCAGTGTCAACAGGATTCGGAACACTGAAGCTTTCTTT
- | 16 | - | TRBJ1-5 | TRBV5-1 | CASSLDGGGGNQPQHF | TGCGCCAGCAGCTTGGATGGGGGGGGCGGCAATCAGCCCCAGCATTTT
TRBD1 | 18 | - | TRBJ2-2 | TRBV7-6 | CASSPKPWDSLNTGELFF | TGTGCCAGCAGCCCTAAACCCTGGGACAGTCTGAACACCGGGGAGCTGTTTTTT
- | 12 | few | TRBJ1-1 | TRBV2 | CANTATGTEAFF | TGTGCCAACACCGCTACGGGTACTGAAGCTTTCTTT
TRBD2 | 14 | once | TRBJ2-5 | TRBV19 | CASRSLAGGETQYF | TGTGCCAGTAGAAGCCTAGCGGGTGGAGAGACCCAGTACTTC
- | 13 | once | TRBJ2-1 | TRBV19 | CASSLASRVEQFF | TGTGCCAGTAGCCTAGCAAGTCGTGTCGAGCAGTTCTTC
TRBD2 | 17 | - | TRBJ2-2 | TRBV2 | CASIPPRAGGNTGELFF | TGTGCCAGCATTCCCCCTAGAGCGGGAGGGAACACCGGGGAGCTGTTTTTT
- | 12 | - | TRBJ2-7 | TRBV7-9 | CASSFSGNEQYF | TGTGCCAGCAGCTTCTCAGGAAACGAGCAGTACTTC
- | 17 | once | TRBJ2-6 | TRBV14 | CASLSFLGVPGANVLTF | TGTGCCAGCCTCTCGTTCCTAGGGGTCCCTGGGGCCAACGTCCTGACTTTC
- | 14 | - | TRBJ1-2 | TRBV28 | CASSSPGGRYGYTF | TGTGCCAGCAGCAGCCCCGGGGGAAGGTATGGCTACACCTTC
TRBD2 | 14 | - | TRBJ2-3 | TRBV7-8 | CASRTSGSTDTQYF | TGTGCCAGCAGAACTAGCGGGAGCACAGATACGCAGTATTTT
- | 13 | - | TRBJ2-7 | TRBV19 | CASSPTSSYEQYF | TGTGCCAGTAGTCCCACGAGCTCCTACGAGCAGTACTTC
- | 13 | - | TRBJ2-5 | TRBV30 | CAWTLSVQETQYF | TGTGCCTGGACGTTGAGCGTCCAAGAGACCCAGTACTTC
TRBD2 | 15 | - | TRBJ2-3 | TRBV5-8 | CASSQGTSGTDTQYF | TGTGCCAGCAGCCAGGGGACTAGCGGCACAGATACGCAGTATTTT
- | 14 | few | TRBJ2-7 | TRBV7-9 | CASSLSGSSYEQYF | TGTGCCAGCAGCTTAAGCGGCAGCTCCTACGAGCAGTACTTC
- | 14 | - | TRBJ2-7 | TRBV18 | CASSPRGHSYEQYF | TGTGCCAGCTCACCACGGGGGCATTCCTACGAGCAGTACTTC
- | 13 | few | TRBJ1-1 | TRBV27 | CASSIQGNTEAFF | TGTGCCAGCAGTATACAGGGAAACACTGAAGCTTTCTTT
TRBD2 | 15 | - | TRBJ2-1 | TRBV28 | CASSLSAGGLNEQFF | TGTGCCAGCAGTTTATCTGCGGGAGGACTCAATGAGCAGTTCTTC
TRBD1 | 13 | - | TRBJ1-1 | TRBV11-3 | CASSRTGNAEAFF | TGTGCCAGCAGCCGGACAGGGAACGCTGAAGCTTTCTTT
TRBD2 | 15 | once | TRBJ2-1 | TRBV28 | CASLQGEGLVDEQFF | TGTGCCAGCCTCCAAGGGGAGGGTCTTGTTGATGAGCAGTTCTTC
- | 14 | - | TRBJ2-2 | TRBV7-9 | CASSLALRAGELFF | TGTGCCAGCAGCTTAGCGCTGAGAGCCGGGGAGCTGTTTTTT
TRBD1 | 14 | - | TRBJ2-7 | TRBV7-6 | CASSSGQGTSEQYF | TGTGCCAGCAGCTCAGGACAGGGTACTAGCGAGCAGTACTTC
- | 13 | - | TRBJ2-2 | TRBV9 | CASSVGPSGELFF | TGTGCCAGCAGCGTAGGTCCTTCGGGGGAGCTGTTTTTT
TRBD2 | 15 | - | TRBJ2-1 | TRBV27 | CASSLAGLAAPEQFF | TGTGCCAGCAGTTTAGCGGGACTAGCCGCCCCCGAGCAGTTCTTC
- | 16 | - | TRBJ2-6 | TRBV28 | CASSSYSLSGANVLTF | TGTGCCAGCAGTTCCTATAGCTTATCTGGGGCCAACGTCCTGACTTTC
TRBD1 | 14 | once | TRBJ2-5 | TRBV19 | CASGRTGAGETQYF | TGTGCCAGTGGCAGGACAGGGGCCGGAGAGACCCAGTACTTC
- | 15 | once | TRBJ2-7 | TRBV5-4 | CASSTEGLGTYEQYF | TGTGCCAGCAGCACAGAAGGTTTGGGTACCTACGAGCAGTACTTC
- | 15 | - | TRBJ1-4 | TRBV7-3 | CASSLSPAGYEKLFF | TGTGCCAGCAGCTTATCACCGGCAGGGTACGAAAAACTGTTTTTT
- | 13 | - | TRBJ2-1 | TRBV4-1 | CASSQGLADEQFF | TGCGCCAGCAGCCAAGGGCTAGCCGATGAGCAGTTCTTC
TRBD1 | 13 | - | TRBJ2-1 | TRBV30 | CAWSVDRTNEQFF | TGTGCCTGGAGTGTGGACAGGACGAATGAGCAGTTCTTC
TRBD2 | 19 | - | TRBJ2-3 | TRBV5-4 | CASFGAGTSGFFSTDTQYF | TGTGCCAGCTTTGGGGCCGGGACTAGCGGGTTTTTTAGCACAGATACGCAGTATTTT
- | 14 | - | TRBJ2-3 | TRBV28 | CASSLYRNTDTQYF | TGTGCCAGCAGTTTATACAGAAACACAGATACGCAGTATTTT
- | 15 | - | TRBJ2-3 | TRBV10-3 | CAIRTREDLSDTQYF | TGTGCCATCCGGACCAGGGAAGATTTATCAGATACGCAGTATTTT
- | 14 | - | TRBJ2-7 | TRBV4-1 | CASSQVSGSYEQYF | TGCGCCAGCAGCCAAGTTTCGGGGTCCTACGAGCAGTACTTC
TRBD1 | 13 | few | TRBJ1-5 | TRBV6-5 | CASMTGGGQPQHF | TGTGCCAGCATGACAGGGGGCGGTCAGCCCCAGCATTTT